This is a list of T cell receptor beta chains from one sample in a study of cytomegalovirus exposure and HLA in healthy donors. TCRdb's table, derived via immunoSEQ multiplex PCR, lists solely in-frame clones and lacks some. Here the sample spans more than 200,000 clones, about nine tenths being singletons. The sequencing sample was made of PBMCs. The receptor set was obtained from a woman aged 25 to 39 in good health and CMV-seronegative. The CDR3 runs from the conserved cysteine through the conserved F or W. Each record gives: J gene, CDR3 length, D gene, V gene, clone size, CDR3 protein, CDR3 DNA. D genes are given only for firm matches. A clone size is listed for some rows: how often the clone was seen (once, few, many), or a class if it is expanded.

J gene: TRBJ2-5; CDR3 length: 14; D gene: .; V gene: TRBV7-9; clone size: .; CDR3 protein: CASNPGGGRETQYF; CDR3 DNA: TGTGCCAGCAACCCAGGGGGGGGGAGAGAGACCCAGTACTTC
J gene: TRBJ2-3; CDR3 length: 16; D gene: TRBD2; V gene: TRBV29-1; clone size: .; CDR3 protein: CSFPGLAGGWTDTQYF; CDR3 DNA: TGCAGCTTCCCGGGACTAGCGGGAGGGTGGACAGATACGCAGTATTTT
J gene: TRBJ2-7; CDR3 length: 17; D gene: TRBD2; V gene: TRBV9; clone size: .; CDR3 protein: CASSRTSGKAIAYEQYF; CDR3 DNA: TGTGCCAGCAGCAGGACTAGCGGGAAGGCAATCGCCTACGAGCAGTACTTC
J gene: TRBJ2-3; CDR3 length: 12; D gene: .; V gene: TRBV28; clone size: .; CDR3 protein: CASSSDGRTQYF; CDR3 DNA: TGTGCCAGCAGTTCCGACGGGCGCACGCAGTATTTT
J gene: TRBJ2-7; CDR3 length: 15; D gene: .; V gene: TRBV18; clone size: .; CDR3 protein: CASSPYASPVAEQYF; CDR3 DNA: TGTGCCAGCTCACCTTACGCGTCACCGGTCGCCGAGCAGTACTTC
J gene: TRBJ1-1; CDR3 length: 13; D gene: .; V gene: TRBV4-3; clone size: .; CDR3 protein: CASSPKGRAEAFF; CDR3 DNA: TGCGCCAGCAGCCCTAAGGGACGCGCAGAAGCTTTCTTT
J gene: TRBJ2-2; CDR3 length: 15; D gene: .; V gene: TRBV7-9; clone size: .; CDR3 protein: CASSPQGGLSGELFF; CDR3 DNA: TGTGCCAGCAGCCCGCAGGGAGGACTCTCCGGGGAGCTGTTTTTT
J gene: TRBJ2-5; CDR3 length: 13; D gene: .; V gene: TRBV25-1; clone size: .; CDR3 protein: CASQDRSQETQYF; CDR3 DNA: TGTGCCAGCCAAGACAGGAGCCAAGAGACCCAGTACTTC
J gene: TRBJ1-5; CDR3 length: 15; D gene: .; V gene: TRBV19; clone size: .; CDR3 protein: CASSIMSFSNQPQHF; CDR3 DNA: TGTGCCAGTAGTATAATGTCGTTTAGCAATCAGCCCCAGCATTTT
J gene: TRBJ1-1; CDR3 length: 14; D gene: .; V gene: TRBV27; clone size: .; CDR3 protein: CASSFRGMNTEAFF; CDR3 DNA: TGTGCCAGCAGTTTTCGGGGGATGAACACTGAAGCTTTCTTT
J gene: TRBJ1-4; CDR3 length: 11; D gene: TRBD1; V gene: TRBV27; clone size: .; CDR3 protein: CASGTGEKLFF; CDR3 DNA: TGTGCCAGCGGTACAGGGGAGAAACTGTTTTTT
J gene: TRBJ2-1; CDR3 length: 19; D gene: TRBD2; V gene: TRBV11-3; clone size: .; CDR3 protein: CASAVPGTSGRVGYNEQFF; CDR3 DNA: TGTGCCAGCGCGGTACCTGGGACTAGTGGCCGAGTAGGATACAATGAGCAGTTCTTC
J gene: TRBJ2-7; CDR3 length: 14; D gene: .; V gene: TRBV28; clone size: few; CDR3 protein: CASSQGQRLYEQYF; CDR3 DNA: TGTGCCAGCAGTCAGGGACAAAGGCTTTACGAGCAGTACTTC
J gene: TRBJ2-3; CDR3 length: 9; D gene: .; V gene: TRBV29-1; clone size: .; CDR3 protein: CSVEDEGYF; CDR3 DNA: TGCAGCGTTGAAGACGAAGGGTATTTT
J gene: TRBJ1-4; CDR3 length: 16; D gene: .; V gene: TRBV7-9; clone size: .; CDR3 protein: CASSMKSGRVGEKLFF; CDR3 DNA: TGTGCCAGCAGCATGAAAAGCGGGCGTGTGGGCGAAAAACTGTTTTTT
J gene: TRBJ2-6; CDR3 length: 16; D gene: .; V gene: TRBV5-1; clone size: .; CDR3 protein: CASREPQGSGANVLTF; CDR3 DNA: TGCGCCAGCAGGGAACCACAGGGCTCTGGGGCCAACGTCCTGACTTTC
J gene: TRBJ2-3; CDR3 length: 14; D gene: .; V gene: TRBV2; clone size: .; CDR3 protein: CASSYIAGTDTQYF; CDR3 DNA: TGTGCCAGCAGTTATATAGCGGGCACAGATACGCAGTATTTT
J gene: TRBJ1-5; CDR3 length: 12; D gene: .; V gene: TRBV28; clone size: .; CDR3 protein: CASSLRNQPQHF; CDR3 DNA: TGTGCCAGCAGTTTACGAAATCAGCCCCAGCATTTT
J gene: TRBJ1-5; CDR3 length: 16; D gene: .; V gene: TRBV7-7; clone size: once; CDR3 protein: CASSLYTGSSNQPQHF; CDR3 DNA: TGTGCCAGCAGCTTGTATACAGGATCTAGCAATCAGCCCCAGCATTTT
J gene: TRBJ1-3; CDR3 length: 16; D gene: TRBD1; V gene: TRBV9; clone size: .; CDR3 protein: CASSVGGQGNGNTIYF; CDR3 DNA: TGTGCCAGCAGCGTAGGGGGACAGGGTAATGGAAACACCATATATTTT
J gene: TRBJ2-2; CDR3 length: 13; D gene: .; V gene: TRBV6-5; clone size: once; CDR3 protein: CASSYSRAGELFF; CDR3 DNA: TGTGCCAGCAGTTACTCCCGGGCCGGGGAGCTGTTTTTT
J gene: TRBJ2-3; CDR3 length: 14; D gene: .; V gene: TRBV5-1; clone size: .; CDR3 protein: CASSLAQRLDTQYF; CDR3 DNA: TGCGCCAGCAGCTTGGCACAACGGCTGGATACGCAGTATTTT
J gene: TRBJ1-1; CDR3 length: 15; D gene: .; V gene: TRBV4-2; clone size: .; CDR3 protein: CASSQESQGLIEAFF; CDR3 DNA: TGTGCCAGCAGCCAAGAGAGTCAGGGTCTTATTGAAGCTTTCTTT
J gene: TRBJ2-1; CDR3 length: 15; D gene: TRBD2; V gene: TRBV27; clone size: .; CDR3 protein: CASSPLAGVRNEQFF; CDR3 DNA: TGTGCCAGCAGCCCACTAGCGGGAGTTAGGAATGAGCAGTTCTTC
J gene: TRBJ2-2; CDR3 length: 13; D gene: .; V gene: TRBV7-7; clone size: .; CDR3 protein: CASSVTDTGELFF; CDR3 DNA: TGTGCCAGCAGCGTTACTGACACCGGGGAGCTGTTTTTT
J gene: TRBJ1-2; CDR3 length: 15; D gene: .; V gene: TRBV28; clone size: .; CDR3 protein: CASSLGGARIHGYTF; CDR3 DNA: TGTGCCAGCAGTTTAGGGGGGGCGAGGATTCATGGCTACACCTTC
J gene: TRBJ2-5; CDR3 length: 13; D gene: .; V gene: TRBV5-1; clone size: .; CDR3 protein: CASSLAMEGTQYF; CDR3 DNA: TGCGCCAGCAGCTTGGCCATGGAGGGGACCCAGTACTTC
J gene: TRBJ2-7; CDR3 length: 16; D gene: .; V gene: TRBV21-1; clone size: .; CDR3 protein: CASSTHRDREMYEQYF; CDR3 DNA: TGTGCCAGCAGCACGCACCGGGACAGGGAAATGTACGAGCAGTACTTC
J gene: TRBJ2-1; CDR3 length: 16; D gene: TRBD2; V gene: TRBV9; clone size: .; CDR3 protein: CASSAWGGTYTNEQFF; CDR3 DNA: TGTGCCAGCAGCGCCTGGGGAGGGACCTACACGAATGAGCAGTTCTTC
J gene: TRBJ2-7; CDR3 length: 14; D gene: .; V gene: TRBV27; clone size: .; CDR3 protein: CASRRFGGMNEQYF; CDR3 DNA: TGTGCCAGCAGACGTTTTGGGGGGATGAACGAGCAGTACTTC
J gene: TRBJ2-7; CDR3 length: 12; D gene: .; V gene: TRBV5-5; clone size: .; CDR3 protein: CASSSTWDEQYF; CDR3 DNA: TGTGCCAGCAGCTCCACGTGGGACGAGCAGTACTTC
J gene: TRBJ2-7; CDR3 length: 15; D gene: TRBD2; V gene: TRBV2; clone size: .; CDR3 protein: CASSELAGSSYEQYF; CDR3 DNA: TGTGCCAGCAGTGAGTTAGCGGGAAGCTCCTACGAGCAGTACTTC
J gene: TRBJ2-7; CDR3 length: 14; D gene: TRBD2; V gene: TRBV5-1; clone size: .; CDR3 protein: CASSSNSGSYEQYF; CDR3 DNA: TGCGCCAGCAGCTCAAATAGCGGGAGTTATGAGCAGTACTTC
J gene: TRBJ2-1; CDR3 length: 17; D gene: TRBD2; V gene: TRBV9; clone size: .; CDR3 protein: CASSVYTSGSSYNEQFF; CDR3 DNA: TGTGCCAGCAGCGTATACACTAGCGGGAGCTCCTACAATGAGCAGTTCTTC
J gene: TRBJ2-1; CDR3 length: 13; D gene: .; V gene: TRBV7-8; clone size: .; CDR3 protein: CASSSAGNNEQFF; CDR3 DNA: TGTGCCAGCAGCTCCGCAGGGAACAATGAGCAGTTCTTC
J gene: TRBJ1-2; CDR3 length: 14; D gene: .; V gene: TRBV29-1; clone size: .; CDR3 protein: CSVEDKDSLYGYTF; CDR3 DNA: TGCAGCGTTGAAGATAAGGACAGCCTCTATGGCTACACCTTC
J gene: TRBJ2-7; CDR3 length: 13; D gene: .; V gene: TRBV4-2; clone size: .; CDR3 protein: CASSQLLVNEQYF; CDR3 DNA: TGTGCCAGCAGCCAGTTACTAGTCAACGAGCAGTACTTC
J gene: TRBJ1-3; CDR3 length: 13; D gene: .; V gene: TRBV11-3; clone size: .; CDR3 protein: CASSRVSGNTIYF; CDR3 DNA: TGTGCCAGCAGCCGAGTTTCTGGAAACACCATATATTTT
J gene: TRBJ2-5; CDR3 length: 14; D gene: .; V gene: TRBV5-6; clone size: .; CDR3 protein: CASSLFAGQETQYF; CDR3 DNA: TGTGCCAGCAGCTTGTTCGCGGGACAAGAGACCCAGTACTTC